Following are 14 T cell receptor beta chains from one sample sequenced in a study of shared clonotypes between healthy human individuals. Generated by immunoSEQ multiplex PCR, the TCRdb table keeps only in-frame clones and is missing some. The table lists about 1.5 million clones, 95% to 99% of them singletons, with about 0.4% in the top ten. Sequenced material: naive CD4+ T cells sorted from blood. Subset here: CD45RA+ positively selected. These receptors originate from a man younger than 40 in good health.

To note about this clone: Other DNA sequences in the same sample also yield this CDR3. The rearrangement uses TRBV5-4 and TRBJ2-2; the match to TRBD1 covers 9 bases. Germline CDR1 SGHNT, CDR2 YYREEE (reference sequence). The length of the CDR3 is 15 residues. J lost 3 bases, V lost 2 bases, and 2 bases had no gene match. The CDR3 loop reads CASSLQGADTGELFF. CDR3 nucleotides: TGTGCCAGCAGCTTACAGGGGGCTGACACCGGGGAGCTGTTTTTT.

CDR3 protein: CASSRELAGAYNEQFF. CDR3 DNA: TGTGCCAGCAGCCGTGAACTAGCGGGCGCCTACAATGAGCAGTTCTTC. The rearrangement joins TRBV5-4 to TRBJ2-1, with 9 bases lining up with TRBD2. There are 16 residues in the CDR3. The trim removed 4 bases at V and 2 bases at J, leaving 7 bases unmatched. CDR1 is SGHNT and CDR2 is YYREEE in the germline V gene (reference sequence).

The chain couples TRBV5-4 to TRBJ2-3, with 7 nucleotides matching TRBD1. This CDR3 has 14 residues. The germline gives CDR1 SGHNT, CDR2 YYREEE (reference sequence). The V gene end was trimmed by 4 bases and the J gene end by 1 base; junction bases not matched to a gene: 3. CDR3 in amino acids: CASSPGTGTDTQYF. In DNA, the CDR3 is TGTGCCAGCAGCCCCGGGACAGGCACAGATACGCAGTATTTT.

The chain couples TRBV5-1 to TRBJ2-5; 9 nucleotides match TRBD1. Losses at the gene ends were 4 bases for V and 1 base for J; bases not matched to a gene: 5. Germline assignment: CDR1 SGHRS and CDR2 YFSETQ. This CDR3 spans 15 amino acids. The CDR3 DNA follows: TGCGCCAGCAGCCGGTCGGGACAGGGCCAAGAGACCCAGTACTTC. This codes for CASSRSGQGQETQYF.

The chain links TRBV19 to TRBJ1-5; D gene uncertain. Germline V gene lookup returns CDR1 LNHDA and CDR2 SQIVND (reference sequence). This CDR3 has 16 amino acids. Trimming pared 1 base from V and 4 bases from J, leaving 14 bases between. The CDR3 protein is CASSIGHDVRNQPQHF. Written as DNA, the CDR3 is TGTGCCAGTAGTATAGGCCACGACGTTAGGAATCAGCCCCAGCATTTT. The variable domain in full, completed from reference TRBV19 and TRBJ1-5, reads DGGITQSPKYLFRKEGQNVTLSCEQNLNHDAMYWYRQDPGQGLRLIYYSQIVNDFQKGDIAEGYSVSREKKESFPLTVTSAQKNPTAFYLCASSIGHDVRNQPQHFGDGTRLSIL.

J is TRBJ2-7 and V is TRBV7-8; 9 nucleotides align to TRBD2. Trimming cost V 5 bases and J 3 bases; bases outside gene matches: 5. The CDR3 extends over 14 amino acids. Germline V gives CDR1 SGHVS, CDR2 FQNEAQ. Written as DNA, the CDR3 is TGTGCCAGCAGCGGTGCTAGCGGGAACTACGAGCAGTACTTC. Its translation is CASSGASGNYEQYF. Together with reference TRBV7-8 and TRBJ2-7, the CDR3 gives the full variable domain: GAGVSQSPRYKVAKRGQDVALRCDPISGHVSLFWYQQALGQGPEFLTYFQNEAQLDKSGLPSDRFFAERPEGSVSTLKIQRTQQEDSAVYLCASSGASGNYEQYFGPGTRLTVT.

The CDR3 nucleotides read TGTGCCAGCAGCGTAGCAAAGGGGTCACAACTAGATAAAGAGACCCAGTACTTC. Its translation is CASSVAKGSQLDKETQYF. The V and J genes are TRBV9 and TRBJ2-5; D may match TRBD1 or TRBD2 (5 bases each). Trimming shortened V by 0 bases and J by 3 bases, and 21 bases separated the two germline ends. The CDR3 is 18 amino acids. Per the germline V gene, CDR1 is SGDLS and CDR2 is YYNGEE.

The CDR3 loop is CASSLEWNTEAFF. Written as DNA, the CDR3 is TGTGCCAGCAGTCTCGAGTGGAACACTGAAGCTTTCTTT. The rearrangement uses TRBV9 and TRBJ1-1; D is uncertain. The germline V gene encodes CDR1 SGDLS and CDR2 YYNGEE. This CDR3 contains 13 residues. Deletions cut 5 bases from V and 1 base from J, with 9 bases between.

The chain is built from TRBV2 and TRBJ2-2; D is undetermined. V was clipped by 7 bases and J by 0 bases, with 9 bases between them. The germline CDR1 and CDR2 sequences are SNHLY and FYNNEI. This CDR3 is built from 14 residues. DNA for the CDR3: TGTGCCAGCAAGCCTAAACCGAACACCGGGGAGCTGTTTTTT. Amino acids: CASKPKPNTGELFF.

This sequence joins TRBV11-3 and TRBJ2-3; no firm D call. V lost 5 bases and J 4 bases, leaving 19 bases between the germline ends. The germline V gene has CDR1 SGHNT and CDR2 YENEEA. The CDR3 extends over 16 amino acids. CDR3 protein: CASSPGHSSGPDTQYF. CDR3 DNA sequence: TGTGCCAGCAGCCCGGGTCACAGCTCTGGGCCAGATACGCAGTATTTT.

The chain employs TRBV5-6 and TRBJ2-7; 13 nucleotides line up with TRBD2. The CDR3 has 17 amino acids. Germline V gene lookup returns CDR1 SGHDT and CDR2 YYEEEE. V shed 0 bases and J 3 bases; nucleotides not matched to a gene: 6. The CDR3 loop reads CASSLGLAGGLSYEQYF. The DNA for the CDR3 is TGTGCCAGCAGCTTGGGACTAGCGGGAGGCCTAAGCTACGAGCAGTACTTC.

The J gene is TRBJ2-5, the V gene TRBV9, with TRBD2 identical over 16 bases. CDR3 length: 18 amino acids. V was pared by 4 bases and J by 7 bases, with 13 bases of the junction left unmatched. Germline V CDR1 and CDR2: SGDLS, YYNGEE. The CDR3 coding sequence is TGTGCCAGCAGCACGCGAGCGGGACTAGCGGGAGGGCCAGGGACCCAGTACTTC. This translates into CASSTRAGLAGGPGTQYF.

V gene TRBV11-2 combines with J gene TRBJ2-2, with unresolved D. This CDR3 has 14 residues. V was cut by 1 base and J by 6 bases, with 9 bases left in between. Germline CDR1 SGHAT, CDR2 FQNNGV. CDR3 loop: CASSLGATAGELFF. The CDR3 DNA sequence: TGTGCCAGCAGCTTAGGAGCGACTGCCGGGGAGCTGTTTTTT.

The chain has TRBV11-3 and TRBJ1-1, with D unclear. V lost 3 bases and J lost 1, with 9 bases in between. Germline-derived CDR1 and CDR2 are SGHNT and YENEEA. The CDR3 totals 14 residues. The CDR3 reads CASSFSSGNTEAFF. The DNA of the CDR3 is TGTGCCAGCAGCTTTTCCTCGGGGAACACTGAAGCTTTCTTT.